The T cell receptor (beta chain) under discussion was sequenced for a study of CD4 T cells in relation to SARS-CoV-2 and coronaviruses. The assay was immunoSEQ multiplex PCR, and TCRdb's table has in-frame clones only and misses some. The sample gives 35,000 to 40,000 clones, approximately 85% of which show up once; around 3.3% is in the top ten. About this clone: Its target is not known.

Germline CDR1 is SNHLY and CDR2 is FYNNEI. The V end was cut by 6 bases, the J end by 5 bases, with 13 bases between. The CDR3 has 13 residues. Study-wide results and limits: Approximately 65% of donors had memory CD4+ clonotypes crossrecognizing SARS-CoV-2 and common cold coronavirus spike.

V is TRBV2 and J is TRBJ1-2; no firm D call. This receptor was identified in an adult with COVID-19. Source material: memory CD4+ T cells from PBMCs. The chain's CDR3 is CASRGQDRYGYTF. CDR3 nucleotides: TGTGCCAGCAGGGGCCAGGACCGTTATGGCTACACCTTC.